These 20 T cell receptor beta chains were all obtained from the same sample, sequenced in a study of blood T cells in healthy people across ages. It was with a sample-barcoded 5' primer and a J-beta primer mix that a second PCR of roughly 7 to 11 cycles was run. TCRdb reprocessed the 5' RACE reads via MiXCR and lists one record per CDR3 protein. This sample carries some 800,000 distinct CDR3 sequences, under 45% of them seen once, and the ten largest clones take about 21%. The specimen sequenced was blood. The receptors shown here come from a man aged 55 to 70 in good health.

This clonotype was recorded a few times. The genes are TRBV12-3 or TRBV12-4 and TRBJ2-7; the match to TRBD1 covers 9 bases. This CDR3 spans 14 amino acids. The junction had 7 bases not matched to a gene; V was cut back by 5 bases and J by 5 bases. CDR3 in amino acids: CASSDRGAGDEQYF. The DNA for the CDR3 is TGTGCCAGCAGTGACAGGGGGGCGGGCGACGAGCAGTACTTC.

The V call is TRBV20-1, the J call TRBJ1-1, with TRBD1 matching 8 bases. Per the germline V gene, CDR1 is DFQATT and CDR2 is SNEGSKA (reference sequence). V dropped 3 bases and J dropped 13; count of bases not matched to a gene: 10. This CDR3 region has 12 residues. Here the CDR3 reads CSARAGGLGDFF. The CDR3 bases are TGCAGTGCTAGGGCAGGGGGCTTGGGAGATTTCTTT.

The chain employs TRBV2 and TRBJ2-5; TRBD1 is a possible D gene (6 bases). The DNA end is a closer match to TRBJ2-7, so the J assignment may be wrong. Germline V gives CDR1 SNHLY, CDR2 FYNNEI. The CDR3 runs to 13 residues. The CDR3 spells CANHRDNPYEQYF. CDR3 nucleotides: TGTGCCAACCACCGGGACAACCCCTACGAGCAGTACTTC.

J is TRBJ1-4 and V is TRBV11-2; a possible D gene is TRBD1 (5 bases). Trimming removed 1 base from V and 4 bases from J, with 10 bases in between. This CDR3 has 15 amino acids. Germline V gives CDR1 SGHAT, CDR2 FQNNGV. CDR3 bases: TGTGCCAGCAGCTTAGGAGGCAGGGATAATGAAAAACTGTTTTTT. Protein sequence: CASSLGGRDNEKLFF.

The CDR3 DNA is TGCGCCAGCAGCGTCAGGGGTCCCAGCACTGAAGCTTTCTTT. This translates into CASSVRGPSTEAFF. The chain employs TRBV5-1 and TRBJ1-1; weak D call: TRBD1 (6 bases). Trimming shortened V by 4 bases and J by 4 bases, and 14 bases separated the two germline ends. There are 14 residues in the CDR3. Germline values: CDR1 SGHRS, CDR2 YFSETQ.

The chain combines TRBV12-3 or TRBV12-4 with TRBJ1-1, with a weak D call TRBD1 (5 bases). Trimming took 3 bases from V and 7 from J, leaving 12 bases between them. The CDR3 is 13 residues long. CDR3 nucleotides: TGTGCCAGCAGTTTTTCGGGACGGAATGAAGCTTTCTTT. It yields the protein CASSFSGRNEAFF.

This clonotype was recorded many times. The chain has TRBV7-2 and TRBJ2-7; tentatively, D is TRBD1 or TRBD2 (5 bases each). Trimming cost V 5 bases and J 3 bases, with 11 bases left between them. This CDR3 spans 13 amino acids. CDR1 is SGHTA and CDR2 is FQGNSA in the germline V gene. The CDR3 DNA follows: TGTGCCAGCAGCGGGGGACGGAACTACGAGCAGTACTTC. Its translation: CASSGGRNYEQYF.

The chain uses TRBV4-3 and TRBJ1-2; possible D gene TRBD1, 6 bases. V lost 0 bases and J 8 bases, leaving 13 bases between the germline ends. The V gene's germline CDR1 is LGHNA and CDR2 YSLEER. CDR3 length: 14 residues. CDR3 residues: CASSQDFGTTGYTF. The CDR3 nucleotides read TGCGCCAGCAGCCAAGATTTTGGGACAACGGGCTACACCTTC.

This clonotype was detected once. V is TRBV6-5 and J is TRBJ1-5; D possibly corresponds to TRBD1 (6 bases). The CDR3 extends over 14 amino acids. V gave up 0 bases and J gave up 7 bases, with 10 bases separating them. The germline V gene encodes CDR1 MNHEY and CDR2 SVGAGI. CDR3 coding DNA: TGTGCCAGCAGTTACTCGGGGGCTCAGCAGCCCCAGCATTTT. Translating gives CASSYSGAQQPQHF.

The CDR3, as DNA: TGCGCCAGCAGCCAAGGACCCGGGACAGGATACGAGCAGTACTTC. It translates to CASSQGPGTGYEQYF. V is TRBV4-1 and J is TRBJ2-7; 8 nucleotides line up with TRBD1. CDR1 is MGHRA, CDR2 YSYEKL, per germline. The CDR3 consists of 15 residues. The junction had 6 bases not matched to a gene; V was cut back by 1 base and J by 4 bases.

The chain uses TRBV9 and TRBJ2-5; the D gene is possibly TRBD2 (6 bases). CDR3 length: 16 residues. The ends were cut back, 2 bases at V and 11 bases at J, with 25 bases in the middle. The germline gives CDR1 SGDLS, CDR2 YYNGEE. In nucleotides, the CDR3 is TGTGCCAGCAGCGTTGGCGGGGACGTCTCCTACAATGAGCAGTACTTC. This gives the protein CASSVGGDVSYNEQYF.

The chain carries TRBV30 and TRBJ1-6, with D maybe TRBD1 (6 bases). Trimming left V 2 bases short and J 0 bases short, with 14 bases between. The CDR3 totals 17 residues. CDR1 is GTSNPN, CDR2 SVGIG, per germline (reference sequence). In DNA, the CDR3 is TGTGCCTGGAGTTGGCCCTCGACAGGCTCCTATAATTCACCCCTCCACTTT. Translated, it gives CAWSWPSTGSYNSPLHF.

The chain uses TRBV7-9 and TRBJ2-5, with D perhaps TRBD1 or TRBD2 (5 bases each). The CDR3 runs 13 residues. Trimming cost V 6 bases and J 1 base, with 9 bases left between them. In germline, CDR1 is SEHNR, CDR2 FQNEAQ (reference sequence). CDR3 coding DNA: TGTGCCAGCAGGGGACCCCTCCAAGAGACCCAGTACTTC. It yields the protein CASRGPLQETQYF.

This clonotype was seen just once. V is TRBV9 and J is TRBJ2-3, with 8 nucleotides matching TRBD2. CDR3 length: 17 amino acids. Germline V gene data show CDR1 as SGDLS and CDR2 as YYNGEE. Trimming at V came to 2 bases and at J to 6 bases, leaving 14 bases not matched to a gene. CDR3 sequence reads: CASSVLPGLGSGDTQYF. The CDR3 coding sequence is TGTGCCAGCAGCGTTCTTCCGGGACTAGGATCTGGCGATACGCAGTATTTT.

The genes are TRBV25-1 and TRBJ1-6; the match to TRBD1 covers 7 bases. Germline V CDR1 and CDR2: MGHDK, SYGVNS. The CDR3 extends over 13 amino acids. After removal of 4 bases from V and 10 bases from J, the junction contained 4 bases not matched to a gene. In DNA form, the CDR3 reads TGTGCCAGCAGTGGAGGGGGCGGGTCACCCCTCCACTTT. It is translated as CASSGGGGSPLHF.

This clonotype was detected only a few times. The rearrangement uses TRBV6-2 or TRBV6-3 and TRBJ1-1; maybe TRBD1 (5 bases). V was clipped by 6 bases and J by 7 bases, with 12 bases between them. The CDR3 totals 12 residues. CDR1 is MNHEY, CDR2 SVGEGT, per germline. CDR3 coding DNA: TGTGCCAGCAGCAACACAGGATTTGAAGCTTTCTTT. It specifies CASSNTGFEAFF.

The chain combines TRBV12-3 or TRBV12-4 with TRBJ2-1, with a possible D match to TRBD1 (6 bases). This CDR3 contains 15 residues. V dropped 5 bases and J dropped 3 bases, with 14 bases sitting between them. DNA of the CDR3: TGTGCCAGCAGTCCTAACAGGGTGGGCTACAATGAGCAGTTCTTC. It yields the protein CASSPNRVGYNEQFF.

This clonotype showed up just a few times. The chain links TRBV20-1 to TRBJ2-7, with D tentatively TRBD2 (6 bases). Germline CDR1 is DFQATT and CDR2 is SNEGSKA (reference sequence). This CDR3 contains 14 residues. V was shortened by 3 bases and J by 6 bases, with 18 bases between the two germline ends. The CDR3 nucleotides are TGCAGTGCTAGTAGGGTCGGCGGGGCTCCCGAGCAGTACTTC. Its protein is CSASRVGGAPEQYF.

The chain links TRBV20-1 to TRBJ2-3; D gene unclear. From germline, CDR1 is DFQATT and CDR2 SNEGSKA (reference sequence). CDR3 length equals 13 residues. The V gene lost 7 bases and the J gene lost 1 base, with 12 bases spanning the gap. The CDR3 sequence: CSVKAPRTDTQYF. The DNA of the CDR3 is TGCAGTGTAAAGGCTCCACGCACAGATACGCAGTATTTT.

Comment on this clonotype: Germline and junction disagree at one end, which may indicate a read error. The chain links TRBV14 to TRBJ2-5; TRBD1 might be the D (5 bases). Germline V gives CDR1 SGHDN, CDR2 FVKESK. The CDR3 is 15 amino acids. DNA of the CDR3: TGCGCCAGCAGCCAAGATCAGGGATACCAAGAGACCCAGTACTTC. It yields the protein CASSQDQGYQETQYF.